The clone carrying this T cell receptor (beta chain) has just one count. Antigen specificity is unknown. These data are taken from a study of T cell responses to AZD1222 COVID-19 vaccine. In the study overall: Second-dose schedules of about 4 or about 12 weeks were combined. Findings and limits, study-wide: Epitopes outside B.1.351 and B.1.1.7 mutated regions reportedly drew nearly half of spike TCRs. The donor cohort was predominantly white British with a female majority, and clonal diversity may have been underestimated.

CDR3 size: 14 residues. Trimming took 0 bases from V and 4 from J, leaving 11 bases between them. Germline V CDR1 and CDR2: SGDLS, YYNGEE. The assay was immunoSEQ multiplex PCR, and TCRdb's table has in-frame clones only and misses some. The sample lists approximately 90,000 clones; roughly nine tenths were seen once. The material was peripheral blood, obtained on day 0 of AZD1222 vaccination. The sequence was collected from an adult in good health. This chain joins TRBV9 and TRBJ2-7; D is unclear. The CDR3: CASSVALGLYEQYF. The CDR3 coding sequence is TGTGCCAGCAGCGTAGCTCTTGGGCTGTACGAGCAGTACTTC.